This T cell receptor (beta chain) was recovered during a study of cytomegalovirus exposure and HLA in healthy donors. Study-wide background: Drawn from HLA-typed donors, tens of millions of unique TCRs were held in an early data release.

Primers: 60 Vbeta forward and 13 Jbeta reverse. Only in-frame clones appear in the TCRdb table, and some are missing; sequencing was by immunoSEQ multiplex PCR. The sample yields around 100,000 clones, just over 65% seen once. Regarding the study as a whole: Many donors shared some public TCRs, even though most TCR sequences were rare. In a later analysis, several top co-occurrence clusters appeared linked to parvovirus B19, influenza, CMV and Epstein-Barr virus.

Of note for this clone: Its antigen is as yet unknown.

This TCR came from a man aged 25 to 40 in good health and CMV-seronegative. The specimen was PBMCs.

The CDR3 DNA reads as TGTGCCAGCAGCTTTAATCGTTTGGCTAGCGGCTACGAGCAGTACTTC. Translated: CASSFNRLASGYEQYF. The genes are TRBV7-2 and TRBJ2-7, with 7 bases fitting TRBD2. The V and J ends lost 3 bases and 3 bases, in that order; junction bases with no gene match: 11. CDR1 is SGHTA and CDR2 is FQGNSA in the germline V gene. The CDR3 is 16 amino acids.